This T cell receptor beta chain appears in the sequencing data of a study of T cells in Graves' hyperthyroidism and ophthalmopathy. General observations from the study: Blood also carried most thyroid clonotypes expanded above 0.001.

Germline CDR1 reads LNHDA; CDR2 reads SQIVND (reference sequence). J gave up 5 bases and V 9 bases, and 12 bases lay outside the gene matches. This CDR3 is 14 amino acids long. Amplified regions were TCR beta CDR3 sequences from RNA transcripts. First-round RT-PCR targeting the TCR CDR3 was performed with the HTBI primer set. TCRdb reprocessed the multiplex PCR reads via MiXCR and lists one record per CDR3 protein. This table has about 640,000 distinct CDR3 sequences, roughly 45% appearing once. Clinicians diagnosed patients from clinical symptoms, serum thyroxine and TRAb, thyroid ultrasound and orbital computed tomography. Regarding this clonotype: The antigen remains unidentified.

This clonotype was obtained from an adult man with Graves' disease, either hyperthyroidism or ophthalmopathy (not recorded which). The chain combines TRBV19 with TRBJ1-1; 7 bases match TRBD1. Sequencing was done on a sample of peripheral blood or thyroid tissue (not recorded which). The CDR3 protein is CASSSSGTETEAFF. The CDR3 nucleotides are TGTGCCAGCAGCTCCAGCGGGACAGAGACTGAAGCTTTCTTT.